Listed here are 17 T cell receptor beta chains from one sample, sequenced in a study of T cell responses to AZD1222 COVID-19 vaccine. Only in-frame clones appear in the TCRdb table, and some are missing; sequencing was by immunoSEQ multiplex PCR. The table has some 150,000 clones, 80% to 95% seen once. Source: peripheral blood, taken 28 days after the second AZD1222 dose. The receptor set was obtained from an adult who received the AZD1222 COVID-19 vaccine.

Comment on this clone: Other nucleotide sequences in the sample specify the same CDR3. In DNA form, the CDR3 reads TGTGCCTGGAGTCGAGACAGCTACGAGCAGTACTTC. Translating gives CAWSRDSYEQYF. The genes are TRBV30 and TRBJ2-7, with D perhaps matching TRBD1 (5 bases). The germline V and J ends were trimmed by 2 bases and 3 bases, with 8 bases remaining between them. The CDR3 spans 12 residues. Germline V lookup: CDR1 GTSNPN, CDR2 SVGIG (reference sequence).

The chain combines TRBV6-2 or TRBV6-3 with TRBJ2-4; D is uncertain. V lost 5 bases, J lost 13 bases, and 15 bases lay in between. Germline CDR1 is MNHEY and CDR2 is SVGEGT. This CDR3 comprises 12 residues. In DNA form, the CDR3 reads TGTGCCAGCAGTCGGGCCCCAACCCCGCAGTACTTC. It codes for CASSRAPTPQYF.

The V gene is TRBV6-5, the J gene TRBJ2-2, with D perhaps matching TRBD1 (5 bases). The CDR3 is 14 residues long. Trimming stripped 8 bases from V and 0 bases from J, with 10 bases between. Germline CDR1 is MNHEY and CDR2 is SVGAGI. CDR3 nucleotides: TGTGCCAGCGCAGAGACAGCGAACACCGGGGAGCTGTTTTTT. Its translation: CASAETANTGELFF.

The chain carries TRBV19 and TRBJ2-4; 8 bases match TRBD2. The CDR3 runs 18 residues. Germline CDR1 and CDR2: LNHDA and SQIVND (reference sequence). With 0 bases clipped from V and 0 bases from J, the junction kept 7 bases outside the gene matches. CDR3 sequence: CASSIDRGGGLAKNIQYF. In nucleotides, the CDR3 is TGTGCCAGTAGTATAGATCGTGGCGGGGGGCTAGCCAAAAACATTCAGTACTTC.

The chain links TRBV19 to TRBJ2-1, with 8 bases matching TRBD2. The V gene end was trimmed by 5 bases and the J gene end by 7 bases; junction bases not matched to a gene: 7. The CDR3 contains 14 residues. From germline, CDR1 is LNHDA and CDR2 SQIVND (reference sequence). In DNA, the CDR3 is TGTGCCAGTAGTCCCGGACTAGCCGGGAATGAGCAGTTCTTC. Its translation: CASSPGLAGNEQFF. The full variable domain, with the rest looked up from reference TRBV19 and TRBJ2-1, is DGGITQSPKYLFRKEGQNVTLSCEQNLNHDAMYWYRQDPGQGLRLIYYSQIVNDFQKGDIAEGYSVSREKKESFPLTVTSAQKNPTAFYLCASSPGLAGNEQFFGPGTRLTVL.

The genes are TRBV15 and TRBJ1-1, with 7 bases fitting TRBD1. Looked up from germline, CDR1 is LNHNV and CDR2 is YYDKDF (reference sequence). The CDR3 totals 14 residues. V shed 2 bases and J 1 base; nucleotides not matched to a gene: 1. The CDR3 region has the DNA TGTGCCACCAGCAGACGACAGGGGAACACTGAAGCTTTCTTT. It codes for CATSRRQGNTEAFF.

The CDR3 protein is CASSLVGSGNTIYF. CDR3 bases: TGCGCCAGCAGCTTGGTGGGATCCGGAAACACCATATATTTT. V and J are TRBV5-1 and TRBJ1-3, with D uncertain. Deletions cut 0 bases from V and 4 bases from J, with 8 bases between. Looked up from germline, CDR1 is SGHRS and CDR2 is YFSETQ. This CDR3 contains 14 residues.

This chain connects TRBV6-4 to TRBJ2-3; a possible D gene is TRBD2 (6 bases). Trimming removed 6 bases at V and 0 bases at J, with 10 bases between. Germline CDR1 and CDR2: MRHNA and SNTAGT. The CDR3 covers 14 residues. This CDR3 is CASSGSGSTDTQYF. Written as DNA, the CDR3 is TGTGCCAGCAGCGGCAGCGGGAGCACAGATACGCAGTATTTT.

V and J are TRBV7-2 and TRBJ2-7; TRBD2 aligns across 10 bases. CDR1 and CDR2 from the germline V gene are SGHTA and FQGNSA. The ends lost 5 bases at V and 0 bases at J; junction bases unmatched: 4. The CDR3 has 15 residues. CDR3 bases: TGTGCCAGCAGCGTTAGCGGGAGGAGCTCCTACGAGCAGTACTTC. This sequence encodes CASSVSGRSSYEQYF.

The chain is built from TRBV15 and TRBJ2-3; TRBD1 matches at 9 bases. CDR3 length: 18 amino acids. Germline lookup yields CDR1 LNHNV and CDR2 YYDKDF (reference sequence). The J segment lost 0 bases and the V segment lost 3 bases, leaving 10 bases of the junction unmatched. The CDR3 loop reads CATSRPGQGPISTDTQYF. The CDR3 DNA follows: TGTGCCACCAGCAGGCCGGGACAGGGACCTATTAGCACAGATACGCAGTATTTT.

The chain joins TRBV5-5 to TRBJ1-1; TRBD1 is a possible D gene (6 bases). The CDR3 runs to 14 residues. V was shortened by 5 bases and J by 0 bases, with 11 bases between the two germline ends. Germline CDR1 reads SGHKS; CDR2 reads YYEKEE (reference sequence). The chain's CDR3 is CASREEGVNTEAFF. As DNA, the CDR3 is TGTGCCAGCAGAGAAGAGGGGGTGAACACTGAAGCTTTCTTT.

This chain uses TRBV2 with TRBJ2-7; D gene unclear. CDR1 SNHLY and CDR2 FYNNEI come from the germline V gene. This CDR3 is built from 13 residues. V was cut by 0 bases and J by 7 bases, with 10 bases left in between. The CDR3 loop is CASSEALRMEQYF. DNA for the CDR3: TGTGCCAGCAGTGAAGCGCTCAGAATGGAGCAGTACTTC.

The chain combines TRBV5-6 with TRBJ1-1; D is unresolved. V lost 2 bases and J lost 0, with 5 bases in between. Germline values: CDR1 SGHDT, CDR2 YYEEEE. The CDR3 loop spans 13 amino acids. CDR3 sequence (DNA): TGTGCCAGCAGCTTTAGGGTGAACACTGAAGCTTTCTTT. Its translation is CASSFRVNTEAFF. The variable domain in full, completed from reference TRBV5-6 and TRBJ1-1, reads DAGVTQSPTHLIKTRGQQVTLRCSPKSGHDTVSWYQQALGQGPQFIFQYYEEEERQRGNFPDRFSGHQFPNYSSELNVNALLLGDSALYLCASSFRVNTEAFFGQGTRLTVV.

This chain connects TRBV6-5 to TRBJ2-3, with 13 bases that match TRBD2. Germline trimming cut 7 bases from V and 8 bases from J; bases unmatched to any gene: 9. The CDR3 contains 15 residues. CDR1 is MNHEY, CDR2 SVGAGI, per germline. The CDR3 DNA reads as TGTGCCAGCACTCCAGGACTAGCGGGAGTTACTACGCAGTATTTT. It specifies CASTPGLAGVTTQYF.

The V gene is TRBV27, the J gene TRBJ1-5, with 8 nucleotides matching TRBD1. Trimming removed 5 bases from V and 3 bases from J; junction bases left unmatched: 9. Germline assignment: CDR1 MNHEY and CDR2 SMNVEV (reference sequence). The CDR3 is 16 residues long. CDR3 nucleotides: TGTGCCAGCAGTGCCCAGGGGGCTGAATTCAATCAGCCCCAGCATTTT. The encoded protein is CASSAQGAEFNQPQHF.

This chain links TRBV6-5 with TRBJ1-1; D is uncertain. CDR3 length: 12 amino acids. The germline V and J ends were trimmed by 6 bases and 5 bases, with 10 bases remaining between them. CDR1 is MNHEY, CDR2 SVGAGI, per germline. The CDR3 sequence is CASRIQETEAFF. The DNA of the CDR3 is TGTGCCAGCAGGATCCAGGAGACTGAAGCTTTCTTT.

J is TRBJ1-6 and V is TRBV5-4; weak D call: TRBD1 (6 bases). The V end lost 1 base, the J end lost 8 bases, and 19 bases lay between the germline ends. CDR1 and CDR2 from the germline V gene are SGHNT and YYREEE (reference sequence). The CDR3 is made up of 17 amino acids. The CDR3 here is CASSLSPIGGPDSPLHF. CDR3 in DNA: TGTGCCAGCAGCTTGAGTCCCATAGGGGGGCCGGATTCACCCCTCCACTTT.